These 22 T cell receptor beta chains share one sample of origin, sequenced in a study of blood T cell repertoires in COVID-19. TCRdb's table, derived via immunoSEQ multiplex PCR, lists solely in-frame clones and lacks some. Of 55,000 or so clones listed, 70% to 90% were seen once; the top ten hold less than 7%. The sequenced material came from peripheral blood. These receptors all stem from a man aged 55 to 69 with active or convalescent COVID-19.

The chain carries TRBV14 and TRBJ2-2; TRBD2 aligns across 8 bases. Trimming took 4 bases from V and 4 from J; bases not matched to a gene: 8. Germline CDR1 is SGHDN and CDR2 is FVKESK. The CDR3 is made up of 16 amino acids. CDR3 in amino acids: CASSLLGTRATGELFF. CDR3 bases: TGTGCCAGCAGCCTACTCGGGACTAGGGCCACCGGGGAGCTGTTTTTT.

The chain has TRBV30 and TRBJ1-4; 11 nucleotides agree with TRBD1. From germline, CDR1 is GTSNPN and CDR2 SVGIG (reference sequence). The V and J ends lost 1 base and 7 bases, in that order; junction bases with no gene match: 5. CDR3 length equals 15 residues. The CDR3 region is CAWSDPGTGGEKLFF. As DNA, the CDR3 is TGTGCCTGGAGTGACCCCGGGACAGGGGGTGAAAAACTGTTTTTT.

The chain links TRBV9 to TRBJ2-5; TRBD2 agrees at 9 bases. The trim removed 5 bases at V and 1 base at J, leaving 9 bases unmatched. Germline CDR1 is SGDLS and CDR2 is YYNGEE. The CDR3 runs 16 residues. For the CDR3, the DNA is TGTGCCAGCAGTCAGGCTAGCGGGGCATCCCAAGAGACCCAGTACTTC. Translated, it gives CASSQASGASQETQYF.

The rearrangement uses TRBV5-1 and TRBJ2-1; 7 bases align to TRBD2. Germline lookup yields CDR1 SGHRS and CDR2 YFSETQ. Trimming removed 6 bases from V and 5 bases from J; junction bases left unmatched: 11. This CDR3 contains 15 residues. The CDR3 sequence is CASTLAAGVHNEQFF. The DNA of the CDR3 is TGCGCCAGCACGTTAGCTGCGGGAGTGCACAATGAGCAGTTCTTC.

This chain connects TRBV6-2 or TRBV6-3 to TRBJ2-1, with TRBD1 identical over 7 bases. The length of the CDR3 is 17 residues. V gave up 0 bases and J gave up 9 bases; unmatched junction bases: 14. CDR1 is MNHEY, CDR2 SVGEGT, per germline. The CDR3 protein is CASSYSKGGVLSGEQFF. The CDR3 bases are TGTGCCAGCAGTTACTCGAAAGGGGGCGTCCTTTCGGGTGAGCAGTTCTTC.

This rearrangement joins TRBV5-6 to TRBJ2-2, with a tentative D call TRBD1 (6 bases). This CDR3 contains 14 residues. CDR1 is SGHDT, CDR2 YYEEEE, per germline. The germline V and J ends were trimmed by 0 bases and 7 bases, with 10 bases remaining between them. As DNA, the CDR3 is TGTGCCAGCAGCTTGGGCAGGGGTAACGGGGAGCTGTTTTTT. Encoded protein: CASSLGRGNGELFF.

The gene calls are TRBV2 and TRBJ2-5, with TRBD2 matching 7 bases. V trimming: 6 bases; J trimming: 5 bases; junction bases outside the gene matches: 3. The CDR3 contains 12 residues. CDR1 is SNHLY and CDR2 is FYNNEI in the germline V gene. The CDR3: CASRDGGETQYF. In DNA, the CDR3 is TGTGCCAGCAGGGACGGGGGGGAGACCCAGTACTTC.

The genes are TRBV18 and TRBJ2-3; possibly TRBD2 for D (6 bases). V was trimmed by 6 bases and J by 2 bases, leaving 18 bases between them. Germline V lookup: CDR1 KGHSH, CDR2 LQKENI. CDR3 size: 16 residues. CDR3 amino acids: CASSRQPAGNTDTQYF. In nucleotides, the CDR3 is TGTGCCAGCTCCCGCCAACCGGCGGGGAACACAGATACGCAGTATTTT.

As DNA, the CDR3 is TGCAGTGCTAGTGCGGGGGAAAATTCACCCCTCCACTTT. It codes for CSASAGENSPLHF. J is TRBJ1-6 and V is TRBV20-1; D may be TRBD1 (5 bases). Germline V gene lookup returns CDR1 DFQATT and CDR2 SNEGSKA (reference sequence). The V end lost 3 bases, the J end lost 7 bases, and 10 bases lay between the germline ends. This CDR3 spans 13 amino acids.

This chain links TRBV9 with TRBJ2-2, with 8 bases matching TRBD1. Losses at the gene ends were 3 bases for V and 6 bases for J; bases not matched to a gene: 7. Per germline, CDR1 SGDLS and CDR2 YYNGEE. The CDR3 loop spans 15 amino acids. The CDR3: CASSADRVGAGELFF. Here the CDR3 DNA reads TGTGCCAGCAGCGCGGACAGGGTTGGGGCCGGGGAGCTGTTTTTT.

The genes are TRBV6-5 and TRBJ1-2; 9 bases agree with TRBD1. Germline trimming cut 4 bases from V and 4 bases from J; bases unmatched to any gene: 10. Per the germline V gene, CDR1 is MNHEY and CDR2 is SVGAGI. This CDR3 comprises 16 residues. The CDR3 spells CASSSPGQGSGYGYTF. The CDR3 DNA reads TGTGCCAGCAGTTCCCCGGGACAGGGTTCGGGCTATGGCTACACCTTC.

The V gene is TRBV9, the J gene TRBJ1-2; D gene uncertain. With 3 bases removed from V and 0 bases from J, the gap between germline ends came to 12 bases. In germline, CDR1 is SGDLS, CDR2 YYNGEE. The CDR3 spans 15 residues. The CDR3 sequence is CASSAEFTANYGYTF. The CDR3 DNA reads TGTGCCAGCAGCGCCGAATTTACTGCTAACTATGGCTACACCTTC.

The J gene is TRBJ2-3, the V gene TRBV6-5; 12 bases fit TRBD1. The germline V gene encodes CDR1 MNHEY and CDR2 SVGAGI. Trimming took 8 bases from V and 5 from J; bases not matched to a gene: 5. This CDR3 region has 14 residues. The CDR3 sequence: CASARDRGRDTQYF. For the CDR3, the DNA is TGTGCCAGCGCCAGGGACAGGGGGCGAGATACGCAGTATTTT.

DNA for the CDR3: TGCGCCAGCAGAATTAGCGGGAAAGAGACCCAGTACTTC. Encoded protein: CASRISGKETQYF. V usage is TRBV5-1 and J usage is TRBJ2-5; 8 nucleotides line up with TRBD2. J was trimmed by 3 bases and V by 5 bases; bases with no gene match: 3. This CDR3 contains 13 residues. Germline V CDR1 and CDR2: SGHRS, YFSETQ.

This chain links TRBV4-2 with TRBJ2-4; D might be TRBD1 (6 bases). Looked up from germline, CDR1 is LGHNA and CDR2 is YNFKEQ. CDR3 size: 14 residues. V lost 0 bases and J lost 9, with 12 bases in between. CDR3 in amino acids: CASSQDRVGGIQYF. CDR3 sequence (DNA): TGTGCCAGCAGCCAAGATAGGGTAGGGGGCATTCAGTACTTC.

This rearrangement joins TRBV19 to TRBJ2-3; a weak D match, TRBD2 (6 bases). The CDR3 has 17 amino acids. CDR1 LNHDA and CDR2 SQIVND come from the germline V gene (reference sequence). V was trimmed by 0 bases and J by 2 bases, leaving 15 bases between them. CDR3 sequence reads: CASSIEGASAYTDTQYF. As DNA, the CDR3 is TGTGCCAGTAGTATAGAGGGAGCTAGCGCCTACACAGATACGCAGTATTTT. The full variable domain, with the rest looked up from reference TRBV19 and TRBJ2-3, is DGGITQSPKYLFRKEGQNVTLSCEQNLNHDAMYWYRQDPGQGLRLIYYSQIVNDFQKGDIAEGYSVSREKKESFPLTVTSAQKNPTAFYLCASSIEGASAYTDTQYFGPGTRLTVL.

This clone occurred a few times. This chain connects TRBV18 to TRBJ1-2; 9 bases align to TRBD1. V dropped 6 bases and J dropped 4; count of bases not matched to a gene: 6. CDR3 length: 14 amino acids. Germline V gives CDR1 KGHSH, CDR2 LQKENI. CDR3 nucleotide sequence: TGTGCCAGCTCGCCGGGACAGGGAAGCTATGGCTACACCTTC. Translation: CASSPGQGSYGYTF.

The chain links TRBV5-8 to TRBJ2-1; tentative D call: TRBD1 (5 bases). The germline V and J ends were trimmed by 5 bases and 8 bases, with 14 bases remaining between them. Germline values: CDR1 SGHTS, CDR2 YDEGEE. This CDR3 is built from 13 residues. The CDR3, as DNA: TGTGCCAGCAGGGGTATCAAGGGGTATGAGCAGTTCTTC. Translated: CASRGIKGYEQFF.

In nucleotides, the CDR3 is TGTGCCAGCAGCTTGCGTGGCGGGAGCGGGAATGAGCAGTTCTTC. Translating it yields CASSLRGGSGNEQFF. The chain carries TRBV5-4 and TRBJ2-1; 7 bases map to TRBD2. This CDR3 has 15 residues. Germline CDR1 reads SGHNT; CDR2 reads YYREEE (reference sequence). J was trimmed by 7 bases and V by 1 base; bases with no gene match: 8.

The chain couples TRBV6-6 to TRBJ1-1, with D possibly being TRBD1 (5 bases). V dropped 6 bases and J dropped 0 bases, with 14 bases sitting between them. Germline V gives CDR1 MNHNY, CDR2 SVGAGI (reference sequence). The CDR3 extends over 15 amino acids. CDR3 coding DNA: TGTGCCAGCAGACTAACCGACAGTTTGAACACTGAAGCTTTCTTT. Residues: CASRLTDSLNTEAFF.

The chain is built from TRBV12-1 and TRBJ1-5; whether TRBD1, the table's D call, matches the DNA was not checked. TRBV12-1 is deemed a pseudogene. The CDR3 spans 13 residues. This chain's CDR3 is CATSYRGDQPQHF. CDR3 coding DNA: TGTGCCACCTCTTACAGGGGGGATCAGCCCCAGCATTTT.

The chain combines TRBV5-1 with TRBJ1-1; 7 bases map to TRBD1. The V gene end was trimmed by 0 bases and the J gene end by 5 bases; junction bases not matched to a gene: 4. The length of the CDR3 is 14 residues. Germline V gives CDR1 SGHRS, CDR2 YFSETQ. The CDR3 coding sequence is TGCGCCAGCAGCTTGGGAGGGGGCGGGACTGAAGCTTTCTTT. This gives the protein CASSLGGGGTEAFF.